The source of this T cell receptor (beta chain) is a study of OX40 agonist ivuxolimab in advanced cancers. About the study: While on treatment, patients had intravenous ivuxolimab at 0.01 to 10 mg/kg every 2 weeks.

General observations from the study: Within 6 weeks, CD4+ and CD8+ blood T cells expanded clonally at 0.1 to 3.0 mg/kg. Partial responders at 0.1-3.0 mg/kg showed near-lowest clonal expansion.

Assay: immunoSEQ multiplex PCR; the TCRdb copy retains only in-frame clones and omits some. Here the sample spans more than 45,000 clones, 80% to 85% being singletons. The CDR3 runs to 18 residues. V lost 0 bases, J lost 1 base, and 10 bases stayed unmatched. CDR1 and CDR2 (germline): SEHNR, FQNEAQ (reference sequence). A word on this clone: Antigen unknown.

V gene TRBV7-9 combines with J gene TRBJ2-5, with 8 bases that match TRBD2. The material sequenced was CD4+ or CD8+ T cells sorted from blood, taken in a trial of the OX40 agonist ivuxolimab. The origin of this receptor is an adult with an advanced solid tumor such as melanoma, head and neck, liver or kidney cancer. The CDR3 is CASSLAGTSVILQETQYF. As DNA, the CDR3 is TGTGCCAGCAGCTTAGCCGGGACTAGTGTTATCCTCCAAGAGACCCAGTACTTC.